A single sample is the source of the 14 T cell receptor beta chains below, sequenced in a study of blood T cell repertoires in COVID-19. Generated by immunoSEQ multiplex PCR, the TCRdb table keeps only in-frame clones and is missing some. The table lists 65,000 or so clones, roughly 70% of them singletons, with roughly 50% in the top ten. The sample consisted of PBMCs or T cells enriched from blood (not recorded which). Every receptor here comes from an older woman who had been exposed to COVID-19.

This rearrangement joins TRBV2 to TRBJ2-7, with 7 positions matching TRBD1. Germline V gives CDR1 SNHLY, CDR2 FYNNEI. This CDR3 comprises 13 residues. V dropped 4 bases and J dropped 5; count of bases not matched to a gene: 5. The CDR3 here is CASSGGQRHEQYF. The CDR3 bases are TGTGCCAGCAGTGGGGGACAGCGGCACGAGCAGTACTTC.

This clone has only one observation. This sequence joins TRBV19 and TRBJ1-5; 10 positions match TRBD1. Germline V gives CDR1 LNHDA, CDR2 SQIVND (reference sequence). The CDR3 has 14 residues. V lost 8 bases and J lost 8; bases outside the gene matches: 9. CDR3 nucleotide sequence: TGTGCCAGTGGCCCGGGACAGGGGAGAAAGCCCCAGCATTTT. As protein: CASGPGQGRKPQHF.

The gene calls are TRBV11-2 and TRBJ2-3, with 9 bases matching TRBD2. J was trimmed by 1 base and V by 5 bases; bases with no gene match: 10. The length of the CDR3 is 17 residues. CDR1 is SGHAT and CDR2 is FQNNGV in the germline V gene. CDR3 sequence: CASSPGLAGGGTDTQYF. In DNA, the CDR3 is TGTGCCAGCAGCCCCGGTTTGGCGGGAGGGGGCACAGATACGCAGTATTTT.

The chain carries TRBV30 and TRBJ2-1; 7 bases align to TRBD1. The CDR3 covers 14 residues. Losses at the gene ends were 3 bases for V and 10 bases for J; bases not matched to a gene: 12. Per germline, CDR1 GTSNPN and CDR2 SVGIG (reference sequence). The CDR3 DNA sequence: TGTGCCTGGAGAGCCAGGGGGTCCTGGGGGGAGCAGTTCTTC. Its translation is CAWRARGSWGEQFF. The complete variable domain, with remaining parts taken from reference TRBV30 and TRBJ2-1, reads SQTIHQWPATLVQPVGSPLSLECTVEGTSNPNLYWYRQAAGRGLQLLFYSVGIGQISSEVPQNLSASRPQDRQFILSSKKLLLSDSGFYLCAWRARGSWGEQFFGPGTRLTVL.

The CDR3 spells CASSLLSGNPTYEQYF. In nucleotides, the CDR3 is TGTGCCAGCAGTTTATTGAGCGGGAATCCTACCTACGAGCAGTACTTC. The genes are TRBV27 and TRBJ2-7; 7 bases match TRBD2. The CDR3 consists of 16 residues. CDR1 MNHEY and CDR2 SMNVEV come from the germline V gene (reference sequence). Trimming removed 1 base from V and 2 bases from J; junction bases left unmatched: 8.

V usage is TRBV19 and J usage is TRBJ1-2, with a possible D match to TRBD1 (6 bases). The CDR3 is 12 residues long. CDR1 is LNHDA and CDR2 is SQIVND in the germline V gene (reference sequence). The V end lost 7 bases, the J end lost 3 bases, and 9 bases lay between the germline ends. The CDR3 region has the DNA TGTGCCAGTATGCAGGGGTACTATGGCTACACCTTC. Residues: CASMQGYYGYTF.

The gene calls are TRBV9 and TRBJ2-1, with a possible D match to TRBD2 (6 bases). Germline-derived CDR1 and CDR2 are SGDLS and YYNGEE. This CDR3 has 14 residues. V lost 3 bases to trimming and J lost 8 bases, with 15 bases between them. This CDR3 reads CASSESPLAHEQFF. CDR3 in DNA: TGTGCCAGCAGCGAGTCTCCACTAGCCCATGAGCAGTTCTTC.

The rearrangement links TRBV7-8 to TRBJ1-1, with D maybe TRBD1 (5 bases). The CDR3 is 15 residues long. V lost 5 bases and J lost 7, with 20 bases in between. CDR1 is SGHVS, CDR2 FQNEAQ, per germline. As DNA, the CDR3 is TGTGCCAGCAGCCCCCGCGCGGGAGGGGTCATTGAAGCTTTCTTT. Translation gives CASSPRAGGVIEAFF. Drawing the rest from reference TRBV7-8 and TRBJ1-1, the complete variable domain is GAGVSQSPRYKVAKRGQDVALRCDPISGHVSLFWYQQALGQGPEFLTYFQNEAQLDKSGLPSDRFFAERPEGSVSTLKIQRTQQEDSAVYLCASSPRAGGVIEAFFGQGTRLTVV.

As DNA, the CDR3 is TGCGCCAGCAGCCAACGCAGTAAGGATACGCAGTATTTT. Amino acids: CASSQRSKDTQYF. The chain has TRBV5-1 and TRBJ2-3, with no clear D. Trimming cost V 4 bases and J 6 bases, with 12 bases left between them. The CDR3 extends over 13 amino acids. From germline, CDR1 is SGHRS and CDR2 YFSETQ. The full variable domain, in which reference TRBV5-1 and TRBJ2-3 provide the parts outside the CDR3, is KAGVTQTPRYLIKTRGQQVTLSCSPISGHRSVSWYQQTPGQGLQFLFEYFSETQRNKGNFPGRFSGRQFSNSRSEMNVSTLELGDSALYLCASSQRSKDTQYFGPGTRLTVL.

This clone has a single count. The gene calls are TRBV5-1 and TRBJ1-2, with 9 bases aligning to TRBD1. Germline values: CDR1 SGHRS, CDR2 YFSETQ. J gave up 4 bases and V 4 bases, and 5 bases lay outside the gene matches. This CDR3 is 14 amino acids long. The CDR3 is CASSLGQGLYGYTF. The CDR3 region has the DNA TGCGCCAGCAGCCTGGGACAGGGACTCTATGGCTACACCTTC.

The chain combines TRBV9 with TRBJ2-1; 9 bases are a match to TRBD1. Germline lookup yields CDR1 SGDLS and CDR2 YYNGEE. CDR3 size: 17 residues. V lost 0 bases and J lost 9; bases outside the gene matches: 13. The CDR3 region has the DNA TGTGCCAGCAGCGTAGATCACCGGGACAGGGAGGAGGTTGAGCAGTTCTTC. Its protein product is CASSVDHRDREEVEQFF.

This clone occurred many times. This chain connects TRBV14 to TRBJ2-7; the match to TRBD1 covers 8 bases. Germline CDR1 reads SGHDN; CDR2 reads FVKESK. This CDR3 is 16 amino acids long. V gave up 3 bases and J gave up 3 bases; unmatched junction bases: 10. The CDR3 loop reads CASSQSIGTGFYEQYF. The CDR3 region has the DNA TGTGCCAGCAGCCAGAGTATCGGGACAGGCTTCTACGAGCAGTACTTC.

CDR3 loop: CAPRGRLQPQHF. Here the CDR3 DNA reads TGTGCCCCTAGGGGCAGGCTTCAGCCCCAGCATTTT. V usage is TRBV6-4 and J usage is TRBJ1-5, with D possibly matching TRBD1 (5 bases). The germline gives CDR1 MRHNA, CDR2 SNTAGT. The CDR3 contains 12 residues. Trimming took 11 bases from V and 6 from J, leaving 14 bases between them.

V gene TRBV19 combines with J gene TRBJ1-1; 8 bases align to TRBD1. The V and J ends lost 3 bases and 3 bases, in that order; junction bases with no gene match: 3. CDR3 size: 14 residues. CDR1 and CDR2 from the germline V gene are LNHDA and SQIVND (reference sequence). In DNA form, the CDR3 reads TGTGCCAGTAGTATCAGGGGGCGGGACACTGAAGCTTTCTTT. This gives the protein CASSIRGRDTEAFF.